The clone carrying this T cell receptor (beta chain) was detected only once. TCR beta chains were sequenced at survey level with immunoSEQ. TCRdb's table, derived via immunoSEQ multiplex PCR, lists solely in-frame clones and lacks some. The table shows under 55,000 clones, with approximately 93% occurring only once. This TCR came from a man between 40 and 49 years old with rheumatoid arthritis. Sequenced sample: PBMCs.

CDR3 coding DNA: TGTGCCAGCAGTTTATGGATGGGGGCTAGTGGCTACACCTTC. As protein: CASSLWMGASGYTF. The genes are TRBV27 and TRBJ1-2; tentatively, D is TRBD1 (6 bases). This CDR3 comprises 14 residues. Germline V gene data show CDR1 as MNHEY and CDR2 as SMNVEV (reference sequence). Trimming shortened V by 1 base and J by 7 bases, and 13 bases separated the two germline ends.